These T cell receptor beta chains were read from a single sample in a study of T cell responses to AZD1222 COVID-19 vaccine. The table came from immunoSEQ multiplex PCR; TCRdb's copy has only in-frame clones and leaves some out. Of more than 95,000 clones listed, over 75% are singletons. The sequenced sample was peripheral blood, obtained on day 0 of AZD1222 vaccination. The receptors were sampled from an adult in good health. Both conserved end residues are part of each CDR3. A D gene is named only where the DNA matches it firmly.

length,D,V,J,CDR3,DNA
17,-,TRBV7-8,TRBJ1-5,CASSLNPGAGGNQPQHF,TGTGCCAGCAGCTTAAATCCAGGGGCTGGCGGCAATCAGCCCCAGCATTTT
13,-,TRBV6-6,TRBJ2-4,CASRRSLRDIQYF,TGTGCCAGCCGCCGGTCCCTTCGGGACATTCAGTACTTC
16,-,TRBV5-1,TRBJ2-2,CASSSHLPGNTGELFF,TGCGCCAGCAGCTCCCATCTTCCGGGGAACACCGGGGAGCTGTTTTTT
15,TRBD1,TRBV5-5,TRBJ1-6,CASSLEQGPNSPLHF,TGTGCCAGCAGCTTGGAACAGGGGCCCAATTCACCCCTCCACTTT
14,-,TRBV28,TRBJ1-6,CASSLHTYNSPLHF,TGTGCCAGCAGTTTACATACCTATAATTCACCCCTCCACTTT
15,-,TRBV4-1,TRBJ2-7,CASSQATIPANEQYF,TGCGCCAGCAGCCAAGCCACAATCCCGGCTAACGAGCAGTACTTC
12,-,TRBV12-3/TRBV12-4,TRBJ1-2,CASSLLAYGYTF,TGTGCCAGCAGTTTATTGGCCTATGGCTACACCTTC
13,-,TRBV5-5,TRBJ1-1,CASSLGPNTEAFF,TGTGCCAGCAGCTTGGGCCCGAACACTGAAGCTTTCTTT
13,-,TRBV12-3/TRBV12-4,TRBJ2-2,CASSFGLAGELFF,TGTGCCAGCAGTTTCGGCCTAGCCGGGGAGCTGTTTTTT
15,-,TRBV6-5,TRBJ1-4,CASSYGGHPNEKLFF,TGTGCCAGCAGTTATGGGGGACATCCTAATGAAAAACTGTTTTTT
16,TRBD2,TRBV5-1,TRBJ2-7,CASSLEGIAGPYEQYF,TGCGCCAGCAGCTTGGAAGGGATAGCGGGCCCCTACGAGCAGTACTTC